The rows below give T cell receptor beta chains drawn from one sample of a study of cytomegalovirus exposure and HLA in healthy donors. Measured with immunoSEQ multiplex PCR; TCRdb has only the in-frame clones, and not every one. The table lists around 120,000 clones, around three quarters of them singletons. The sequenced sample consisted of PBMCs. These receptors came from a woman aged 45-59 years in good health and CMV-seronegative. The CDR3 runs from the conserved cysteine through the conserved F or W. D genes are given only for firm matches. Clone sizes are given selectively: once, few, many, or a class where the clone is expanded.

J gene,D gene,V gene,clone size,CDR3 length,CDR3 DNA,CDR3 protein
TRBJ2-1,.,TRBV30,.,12,TGTGCCTCCCGACGGGAGATCGATGAGCAGTTCTTC,CASRREIDEQFF
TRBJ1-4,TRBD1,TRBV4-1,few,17,TGCGCCAGCAGCCAAGGACCTACTGACAGGGTAGGGGAAAAACTGTTTTTT,CASSQGPTDRVGEKLFF
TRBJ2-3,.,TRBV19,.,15,TGTGCCAGTAGTATAACAGGCCCTAGCACAGATACGCAGTATTTT,CASSITGPSTDTQYF
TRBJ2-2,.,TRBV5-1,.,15,TGCGCCAGCAGCTCCCTAGGTGGGGCCACCGGGGAGCTGTTTTTT,CASSSLGGATGELFF
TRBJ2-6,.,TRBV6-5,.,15,TGTGCCAGCAGCCAAAAAACGGGAGGGGCCAACGTCCTGACTTTC,CASSQKTGGANVLTF
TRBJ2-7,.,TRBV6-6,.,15,TGTGCCAGCAGCCAATTGACCGGGCAGGGGGGCGAGCAGTACTTC,CASSQLTGQGGEQYF
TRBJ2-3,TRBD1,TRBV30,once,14,TGTGCCTGGACCGGACAGGGAAGCACAGATACGCAGTATTTT,CAWTGQGSTDTQYF
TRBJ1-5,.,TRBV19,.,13,TGTGCCAGTAGTATGAATCGGAATCAGCCCCAGCATTTT,CASSMNRNQPQHF
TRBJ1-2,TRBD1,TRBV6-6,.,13,TGTGCCAGCAGCCTGGACAGGGTACATGGCTACACCTTC,CASSLDRVHGYTF
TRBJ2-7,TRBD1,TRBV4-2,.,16,TGTGCCAGCAGCCGTCCCGCGGGACAGGGGAATTACGAGCAGTACTTC,CASSRPAGQGNYEQYF
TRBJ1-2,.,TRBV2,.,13,TGTGCCAGCACCCGTCAGGGGATCTATGGCTACACCTTC,CASTRQGIYGYTF
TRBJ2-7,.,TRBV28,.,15,TGTGCCAGCAGTTTAAGCCTGGGCCTTCCCTACGAGCAGTACTTC,CASSLSLGLPYEQYF
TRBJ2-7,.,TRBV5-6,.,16,TGTGCCAGCAGCCCCCAAGGGACACCGAACTCCTACGAGCAGTACTTC,CASSPQGTPNSYEQYF
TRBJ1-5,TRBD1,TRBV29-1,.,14,TGCAGCGTGGGGACAGCTCATAGCAATCAGCCCCAGAATTTT,CSVGTAHSNQPQNF
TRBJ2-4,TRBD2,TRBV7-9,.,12,TGTGCCAGCAGCGGGCTCCGGGGGGTTCAGTACTTC,CASSGLRGVQYF
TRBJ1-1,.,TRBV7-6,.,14,TGTGCCAGCAGCTTGGGGCGGAGTGGCACTGAAGCTTTCTTT,CASSLGRSGTEAFF
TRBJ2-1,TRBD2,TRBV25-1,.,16,TGTGCCAGCAGCCCTGGGGGACGGGGAGGGAACAATGAGCAGTTCTTC,CASSPGGRGGNNEQFF
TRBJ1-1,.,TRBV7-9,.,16,TGTTCCAGCAGTTCCTGGGGGGGGTTGGTGAACACTGAAGCTTTCTTT,CSSSSWGGLVNTEAFF
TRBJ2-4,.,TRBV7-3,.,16,TGTGCCAGCAGCTTAGATAATAAACTAGCCAAAAACATTCAGTACTTC,CASSLDNKLAKNIQYF
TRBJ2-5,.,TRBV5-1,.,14,TGCGCCAGCAGCTTGACGGCAGGGCGGGAGACCCAGTACTTC,CASSLTAGRETQYF
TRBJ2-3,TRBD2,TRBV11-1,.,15,TGTGCCAGCAGCTTAGCGGGAGGGCGCACAGATACGCAGTATTTT,CASSLAGGRTDTQYF
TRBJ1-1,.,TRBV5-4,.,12,TGTGCCAGCAGCGTCCCCCCCCGTGAAGCTTTCTTT,CASSVPPREAFF
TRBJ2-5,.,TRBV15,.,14,TGTGCCACCAGCAGAGACAGGGCCACCGGGACCCAGTACTTC,CATSRDRATGTQYF
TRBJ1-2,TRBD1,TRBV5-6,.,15,TGTGCCAGCAGCTTGAGGTCAGGGGGTTGGTATGGCTACACCTTC,CASSLRSGGWYGYTF
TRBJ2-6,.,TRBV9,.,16,TGTGCCAGCAGCTCGAATCGCGGGTTTGGGGCCAACGTCCTGACTTTC,CASSSNRGFGANVLTF
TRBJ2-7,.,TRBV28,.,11,TGTGCCAGCAGTTCTGCCTACGAGCAGTACTTC,CASSSAYEQYF
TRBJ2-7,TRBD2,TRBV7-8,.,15,TGTGCCAGCAGCTTAGTTGCGGGAGGGCCTAGCGAGCAGTACTTC,CASSLVAGGPSEQYF
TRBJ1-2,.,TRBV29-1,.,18,TGCAGCGTTGAAGATCGCAGGGGCACCGTCGGAGCTAACTATGGCTACACCTTC,CSVEDRRGTVGANYGYTF
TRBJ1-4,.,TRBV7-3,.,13,TGTGCCAGCAGCTCAACCCCCAGTGAAAAACTGTTTTTT,CASSSTPSEKLFF
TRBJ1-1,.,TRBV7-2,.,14,TGTGCCAGCAGCTTAGCGCTTCTCAGGGGTGAAGCTTTCTTT,CASSLALLRGEAFF
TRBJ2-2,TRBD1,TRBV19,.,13,TGTGCCAGTAATCCGCAGGGGGTCGGGGAGCTGTTTTTT,CASNPQGVGELFF
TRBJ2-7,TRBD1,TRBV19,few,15,TGTGCCAGTAGTAAAGGACAGGGGAAGACCTACGAGCAGTACTTC,CASSKGQGKTYEQYF
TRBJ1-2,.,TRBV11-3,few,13,TGTGCCAGCAGCCCCGGGACATGGGGTGGCTACACCTTC,CASSPGTWGGYTF
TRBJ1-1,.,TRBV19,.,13,TGTGCCAGTAACGGACAGACGAACACTGAAGCTTTCTTT,CASNGQTNTEAFF
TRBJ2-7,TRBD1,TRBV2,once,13,TGTGCCAGCAGGGGGGACAGGGGGCGGGAGCAGTACTTC,CASRGDRGREQYF
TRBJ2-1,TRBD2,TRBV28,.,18,TGTGCCAGCAGCCCCTCGCCGTCACTAGCGGGAGCAAGATATGAGCAGTTCTTC,CASSPSPSLAGARYEQFF
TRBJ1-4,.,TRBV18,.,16,TGTGCCAGCTCACGTGACCACCAGGGTACAAATGAAAAACTGTTTTTT,CASSRDHQGTNEKLFF
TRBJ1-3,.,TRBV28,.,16,TGTGCCAGCAGTTTCTGGACAGCCTCCTCTGGAAACACCATATATTTT,CASSFWTASSGNTIYF
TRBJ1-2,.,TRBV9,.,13,TGTGCCAGCAGCGTAGGAAGGACTGGTGGCTACACCTTC,CASSVGRTGGYTF
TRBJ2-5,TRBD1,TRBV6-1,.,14,TGTGCCAGCAGTGAACAGGGGGCCCAGGAGACCCAGTACTTC,CASSEQGAQETQYF
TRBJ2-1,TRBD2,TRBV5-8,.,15,TGTGCCAGCAGCGAGAGGACTAGCGGGATGTTTGAGCAGTTCTTC,CASSERTSGMFEQFF
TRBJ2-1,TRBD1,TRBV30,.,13,TGTGCCTGGCAAGGACAGGTCGTAGGGGAGCAGTTCTTC,CAWQGQVVGEQFF
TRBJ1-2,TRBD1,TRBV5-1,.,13,TGCGCCAGCAGCAGGACAGGGAACTATGGCTACACCTTC,CASSRTGNYGYTF
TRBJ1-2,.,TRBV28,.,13,TGTGCCAGCAGTTTACGTCAGGGCTGGGGCTACACCTTC,CASSLRQGWGYTF
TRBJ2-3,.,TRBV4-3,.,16,TGCGCCAGCAGCCAAGGCCAGGGAAGATCCACAGATACGCAGTATTTT,CASSQGQGRSTDTQYF
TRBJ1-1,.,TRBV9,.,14,TGTGCCAGCAGCGCTTACGATGGGGGGACTGAAGCTTTCTTT,CASSAYDGGTEAFF
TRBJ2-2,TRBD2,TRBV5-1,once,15,TGCGCCAGCAGCCCGGGAGGGGTGAACACCGGGGAGCTGTTTTTT,CASSPGGVNTGELFF
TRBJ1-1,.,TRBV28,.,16,TGTGCCAGCAGTTCTCCAGCAGGGTTGGGGAACACTGAAGCTTTCTTT,CASSSPAGLGNTEAFF
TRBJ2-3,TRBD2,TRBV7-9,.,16,TGTGCCAGCAGCTTCCTTAGCGGGAGGGCCAAAGATACGCAGTATTTT,CASSFLSGRAKDTQYF
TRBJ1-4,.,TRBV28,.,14,TGTGCCAGCATTTCGGGCAGGGGATATGAAAAACTGTTTTTT,CASISGRGYEKLFF
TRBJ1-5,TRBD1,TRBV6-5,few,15,TGTGCCAGCAGTTACTCGAAAGGGGGCGAACAGCCCCAGCATTTT,CASSYSKGGEQPQHF
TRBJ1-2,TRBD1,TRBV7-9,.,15,TGTGCCAGCAGCGAACGGACAGGGGCTAACTATGGCTACACCTTC,CASSERTGANYGYTF
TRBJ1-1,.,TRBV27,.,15,TGTGCCAGCAGTTTATCGCTGGGGGCAAACACTGAAGCTTTCTTT,CASSLSLGANTEAFF
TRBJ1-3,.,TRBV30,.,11,TGTGCTTACGACAGAGGAAACACCATATATTTT,CAYDRGNTIYF
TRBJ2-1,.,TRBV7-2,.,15,TGTGCCAGCAGTCCTAAGGGGGGGTCCTACAATGAGCAGTTCTTC,CASSPKGGSYNEQFF